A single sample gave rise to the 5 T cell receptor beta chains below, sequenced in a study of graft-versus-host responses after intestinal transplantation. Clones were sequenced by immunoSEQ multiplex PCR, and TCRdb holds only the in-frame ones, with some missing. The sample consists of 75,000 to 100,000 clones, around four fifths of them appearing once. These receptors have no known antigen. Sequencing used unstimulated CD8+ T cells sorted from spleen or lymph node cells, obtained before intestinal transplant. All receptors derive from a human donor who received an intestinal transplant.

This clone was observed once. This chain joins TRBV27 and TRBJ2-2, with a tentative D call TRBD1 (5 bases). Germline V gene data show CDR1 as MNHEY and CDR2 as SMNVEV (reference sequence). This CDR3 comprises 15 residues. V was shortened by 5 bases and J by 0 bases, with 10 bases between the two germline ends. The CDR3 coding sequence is TGTGCCAGCAGTGTCGCAGGGCCGAACACCGGGGAGCTGTTTTTT. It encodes CASSVAGPNTGELFF.

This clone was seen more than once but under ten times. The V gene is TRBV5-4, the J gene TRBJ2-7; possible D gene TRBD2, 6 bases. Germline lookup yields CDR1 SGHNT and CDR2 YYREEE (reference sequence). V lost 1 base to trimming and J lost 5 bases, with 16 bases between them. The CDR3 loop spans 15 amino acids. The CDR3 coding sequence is TGTGCCAGCAGCTTGCTGGCGGGGCTTGAGAACGAGCAGTACTTC. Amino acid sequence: CASSLLAGLENEQYF.

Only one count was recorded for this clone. CDR3 DNA: TGTGCCAGCAGCTACCCATTTCAGGAGGGCCCCCACGAGCAGTACTTC. Encoded protein: CASSYPFQEGPHEQYF. The genes are TRBV5-4 and TRBJ2-7; the D gene is possibly TRBD2 (6 bases). The germline gives CDR1 SGHNT, CDR2 YYREEE (reference sequence). The CDR3 runs 16 residues. The V and J ends lost 3 bases and 5 bases respectively, with 21 bases between them.

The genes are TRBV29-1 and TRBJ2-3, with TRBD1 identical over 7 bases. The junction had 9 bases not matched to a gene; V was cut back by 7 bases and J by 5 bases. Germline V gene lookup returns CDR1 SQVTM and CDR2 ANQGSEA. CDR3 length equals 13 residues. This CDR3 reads CSGSGTVEDTQYF. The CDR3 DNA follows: TGCAGCGGCTCCGGGACAGTCGAAGATACGCAGTATTTT.

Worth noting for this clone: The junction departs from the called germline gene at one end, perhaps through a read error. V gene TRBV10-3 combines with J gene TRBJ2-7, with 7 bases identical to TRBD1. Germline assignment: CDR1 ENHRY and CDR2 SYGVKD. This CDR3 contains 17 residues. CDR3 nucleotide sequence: TGTGCCATCAGGGAGTCGGAGAGGTACAGGGGAGACTACGAGCAGTACTTC. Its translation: CAIRESERYRGDYEQYF.